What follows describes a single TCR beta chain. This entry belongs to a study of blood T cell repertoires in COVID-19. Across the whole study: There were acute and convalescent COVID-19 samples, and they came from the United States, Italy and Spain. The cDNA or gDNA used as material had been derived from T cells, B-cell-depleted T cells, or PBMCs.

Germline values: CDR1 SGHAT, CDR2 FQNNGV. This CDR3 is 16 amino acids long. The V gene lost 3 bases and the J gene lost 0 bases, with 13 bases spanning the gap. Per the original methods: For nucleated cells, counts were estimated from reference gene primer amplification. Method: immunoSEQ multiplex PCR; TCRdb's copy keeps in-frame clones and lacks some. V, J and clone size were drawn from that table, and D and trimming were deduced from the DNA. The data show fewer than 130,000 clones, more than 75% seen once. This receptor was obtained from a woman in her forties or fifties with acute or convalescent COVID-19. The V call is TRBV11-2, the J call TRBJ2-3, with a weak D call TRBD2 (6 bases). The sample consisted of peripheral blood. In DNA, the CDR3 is TGTGCCAGCAGCTTCCTTAGCGGAGGAAGCACAGATACGCAGTATTTT. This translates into CASSFLSGGSTDTQYF.